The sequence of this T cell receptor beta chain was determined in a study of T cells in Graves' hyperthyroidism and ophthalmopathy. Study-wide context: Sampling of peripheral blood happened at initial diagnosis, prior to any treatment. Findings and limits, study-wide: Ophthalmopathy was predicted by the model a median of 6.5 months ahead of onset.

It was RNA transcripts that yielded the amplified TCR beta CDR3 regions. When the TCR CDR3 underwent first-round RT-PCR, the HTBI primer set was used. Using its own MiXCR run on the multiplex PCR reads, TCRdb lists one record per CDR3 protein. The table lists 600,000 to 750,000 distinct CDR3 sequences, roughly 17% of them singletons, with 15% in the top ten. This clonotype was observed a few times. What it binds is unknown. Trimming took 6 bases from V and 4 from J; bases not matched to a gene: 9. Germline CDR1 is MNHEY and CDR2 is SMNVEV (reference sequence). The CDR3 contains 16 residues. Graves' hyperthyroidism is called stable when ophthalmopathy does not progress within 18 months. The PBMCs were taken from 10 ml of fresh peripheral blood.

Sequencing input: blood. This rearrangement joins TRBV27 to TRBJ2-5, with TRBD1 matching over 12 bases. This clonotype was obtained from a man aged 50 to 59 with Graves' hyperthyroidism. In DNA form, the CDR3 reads TGTGCCAGCAGGGATTCCGGGACAGGGGGCGGAGAGACCCAGTACTTC. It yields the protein CASRDSGTGGGETQYF.